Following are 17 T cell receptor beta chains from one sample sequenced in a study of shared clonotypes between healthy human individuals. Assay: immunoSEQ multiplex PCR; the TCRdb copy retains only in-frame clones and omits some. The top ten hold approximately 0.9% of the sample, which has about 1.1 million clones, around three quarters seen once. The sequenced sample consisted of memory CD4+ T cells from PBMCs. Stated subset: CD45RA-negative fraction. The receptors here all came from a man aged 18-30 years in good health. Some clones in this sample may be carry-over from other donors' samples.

Here the CDR3 DNA reads TGTGCCAGCAGCTTAATTCAAGCCGGGACCCAGTACTTC. Protein: CASSLIQAGTQYF. V is TRBV11-2 and J is TRBJ2-5; D ambiguous. Germline V gene lookup returns CDR1 SGHAT and CDR2 FQNNGV. Trimming shortened V by 2 bases and J by 7 bases, and 11 bases separated the two germline ends. The CDR3 runs 13 residues.

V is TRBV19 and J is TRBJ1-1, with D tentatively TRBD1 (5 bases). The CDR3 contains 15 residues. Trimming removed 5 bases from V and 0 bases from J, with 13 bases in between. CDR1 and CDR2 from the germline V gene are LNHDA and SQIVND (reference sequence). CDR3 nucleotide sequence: TGTGCCAGTAGTCCCCGGGGAGGGGTGAACACTGAAGCTTTCTTT. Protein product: CASSPRGGVNTEAFF.

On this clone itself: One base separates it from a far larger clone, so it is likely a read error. This chain's CDR3 is CASSQFAGPYEQHF. CDR3 DNA: TGCGCCAGCAGCCAATTTGCGGGGCCCTACGAGCAGCACTTC. This chain links TRBV4-3 with TRBJ2-7; a possible D gene is TRBD2 (6 bases). Germline loops: CDR1 LGHNA, CDR2 YSLEER. The CDR3 sequence is 14 residues long.

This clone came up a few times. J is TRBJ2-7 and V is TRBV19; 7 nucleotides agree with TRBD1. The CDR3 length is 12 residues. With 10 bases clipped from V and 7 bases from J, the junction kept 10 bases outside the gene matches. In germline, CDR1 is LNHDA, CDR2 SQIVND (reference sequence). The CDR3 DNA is TGTGCCACAACCGGGACAGCGAATGAGCAGTACTTC. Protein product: CATTGTANEQYF.

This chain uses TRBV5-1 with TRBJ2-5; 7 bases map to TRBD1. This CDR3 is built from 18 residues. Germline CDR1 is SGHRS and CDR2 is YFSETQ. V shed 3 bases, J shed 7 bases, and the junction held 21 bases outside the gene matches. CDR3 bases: TGCGCCAGCAGCTCCTCACCGCGGACAGGCGGGCAGAGGGGGACCCAGTACTTC. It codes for CASSSSPRTGGQRGTQYF. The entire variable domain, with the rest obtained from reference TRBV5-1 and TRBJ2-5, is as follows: KAGVTQTPRYLIKTRGQQVTLSCSPISGHRSVSWYQQTPGQGLQFLFEYFSETQRNKGNFPGRFSGRQFSNSRSEMNVSTLELGDSALYLCASSSSPRTGGQRGTQYFGPGTRLLVL.

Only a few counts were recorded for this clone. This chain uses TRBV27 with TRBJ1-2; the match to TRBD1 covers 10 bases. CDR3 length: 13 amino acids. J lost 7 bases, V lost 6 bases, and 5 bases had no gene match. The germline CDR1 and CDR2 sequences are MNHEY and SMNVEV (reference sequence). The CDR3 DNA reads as TGTGCCAGCAGGGGGACAGGGGAGGGTGGCTACACCTTC. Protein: CASRGTGEGGYTF.

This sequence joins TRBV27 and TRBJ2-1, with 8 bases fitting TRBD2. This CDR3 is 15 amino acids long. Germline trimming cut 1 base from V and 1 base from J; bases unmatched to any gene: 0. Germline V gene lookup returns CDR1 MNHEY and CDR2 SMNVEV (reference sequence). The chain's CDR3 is CASSLLAGSYNEQFF. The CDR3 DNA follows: TGTGCCAGCAGTTTATTAGCGGGATCCTACAATGAGCAGTTCTTC.

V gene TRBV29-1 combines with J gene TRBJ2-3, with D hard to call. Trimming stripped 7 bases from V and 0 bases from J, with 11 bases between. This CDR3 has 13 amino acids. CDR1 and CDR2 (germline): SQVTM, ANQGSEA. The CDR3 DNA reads TGCAGCGACCGGCCGGTGAGCACAGATACGCAGTATTTT. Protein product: CSDRPVSTDTQYF.

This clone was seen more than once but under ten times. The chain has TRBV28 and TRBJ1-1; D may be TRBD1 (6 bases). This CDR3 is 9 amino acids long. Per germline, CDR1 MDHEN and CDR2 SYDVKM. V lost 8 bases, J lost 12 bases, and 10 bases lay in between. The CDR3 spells CASGRGPFF. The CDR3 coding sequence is TGTGCCAGCGGCAGGGGCCCTTTCTTT.

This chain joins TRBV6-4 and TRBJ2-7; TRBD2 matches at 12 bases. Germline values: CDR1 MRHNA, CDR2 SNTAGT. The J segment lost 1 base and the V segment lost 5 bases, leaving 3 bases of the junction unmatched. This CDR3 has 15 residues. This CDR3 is CASSLLAGGSYEQYF. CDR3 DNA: TGTGCCAGCAGTCTACTAGCGGGAGGTTCCTACGAGCAGTACTTC.

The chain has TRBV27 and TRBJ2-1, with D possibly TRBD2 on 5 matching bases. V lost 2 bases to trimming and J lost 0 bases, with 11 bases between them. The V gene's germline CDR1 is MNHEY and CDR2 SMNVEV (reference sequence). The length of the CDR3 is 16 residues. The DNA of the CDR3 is TGTGCCAGCAGTTTAGCGGGTCCGAGCTCCTACAATGAGCAGTTCTTC. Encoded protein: CASSLAGPSSYNEQFF.

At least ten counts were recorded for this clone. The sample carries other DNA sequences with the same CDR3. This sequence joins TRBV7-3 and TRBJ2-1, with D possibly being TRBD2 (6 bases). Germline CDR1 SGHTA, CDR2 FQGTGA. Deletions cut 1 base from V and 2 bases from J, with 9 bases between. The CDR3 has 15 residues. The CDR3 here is CASSLSGGTYNEQFF. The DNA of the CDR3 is TGTGCCAGCAGCTTAAGTGGCGGGACCTACAATGAGCAGTTCTTC.

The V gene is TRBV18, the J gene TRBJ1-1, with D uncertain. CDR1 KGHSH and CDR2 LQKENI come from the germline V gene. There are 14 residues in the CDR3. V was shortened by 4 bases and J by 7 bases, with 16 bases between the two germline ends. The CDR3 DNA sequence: TGTGCCAGCTCACGAAACGAGGTGGCAGGTGAAGCTTTCTTT. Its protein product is CASSRNEVAGEAFF.

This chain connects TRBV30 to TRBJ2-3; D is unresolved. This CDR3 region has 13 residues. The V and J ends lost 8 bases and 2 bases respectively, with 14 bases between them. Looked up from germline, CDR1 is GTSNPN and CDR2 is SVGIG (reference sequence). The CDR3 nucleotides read TGTGCCCCGGCGTTGGGCTTCACAGATACGCAGTATTTT. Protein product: CAPALGFTDTQYF.

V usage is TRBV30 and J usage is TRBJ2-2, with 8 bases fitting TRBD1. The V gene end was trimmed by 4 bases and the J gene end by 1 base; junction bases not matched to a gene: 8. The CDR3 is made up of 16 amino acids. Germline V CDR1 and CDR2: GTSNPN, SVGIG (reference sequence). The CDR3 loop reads CAWTTTGTGNTGELFF. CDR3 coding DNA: TGTGCCTGGACCACGACGGGGACAGGGAACACCGGGGAGCTGTTTTTT.

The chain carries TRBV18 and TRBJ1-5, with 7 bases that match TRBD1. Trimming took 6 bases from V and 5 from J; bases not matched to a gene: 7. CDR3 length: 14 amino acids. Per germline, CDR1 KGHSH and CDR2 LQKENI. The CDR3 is CASSPGTADQPQHF. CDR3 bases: TGTGCCAGCTCCCCCGGGACAGCTGATCAGCCCCAGCATTTT.

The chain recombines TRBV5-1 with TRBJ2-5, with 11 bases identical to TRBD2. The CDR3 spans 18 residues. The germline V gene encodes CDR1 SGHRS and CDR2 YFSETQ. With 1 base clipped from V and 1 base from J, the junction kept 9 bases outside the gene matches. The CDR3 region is CASSLPTSGSGGQETQYF. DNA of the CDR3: TGCGCCAGCAGCTTGCCTACTAGCGGGAGCGGGGGCCAAGAGACCCAGTACTTC.